These 32 T cell receptor beta chains originate from one sample sequenced in a study of cytomegalovirus exposure and HLA in healthy donors. 13 Jbeta primers and 60 Vbeta primers were used for the PCR. Libraries were prepared by immunoSEQ multiplex PCR; TCRdb keeps only in-frame clonotypes and omits some of them. Reported are roughly 43,000 clones; the ten largest clones contain under 1.3%. Input material: PBMCs. Every receptor here comes from a woman aged 40 to 50 in good health and CMV-seronegative.

The chain recombines TRBV4-3 with TRBJ2-5, with 7 bases lining up with TRBD1. The closer fit of TRBJ2-7 to the DNA end suggests the J call may be wrong. The germline CDR1 and CDR2 sequences are LGHNA and YSLEER. CDR3 length: 12 amino acids. The CDR3: CASSQTGTEQYF. The CDR3 nucleotides are TGCGCCAGCAGCCAGACAGGGACCGAGCAGTACTTC.

The chain uses TRBV5-1 and TRBJ2-2; possible D gene TRBD2, 5 bases. The V and J ends lost 3 bases and 6 bases respectively, with 15 bases between them. The V gene's germline CDR1 is SGHRS and CDR2 YFSETQ. This CDR3 spans 15 amino acids. CDR3 amino acids: CASSSAGGKAGELFF. CDR3 nucleotide sequence: TGCGCCAGCAGCTCGGCCGGAGGAAAAGCCGGGGAGCTGTTTTTT.

The chain joins TRBV5-1 to TRBJ2-5; 8 bases are shared with TRBD1. Per the germline V gene, CDR1 is SGHRS and CDR2 is YFSETQ. Losses at the gene ends were 1 base for V and 1 base for J; bases not matched to a gene: 0. The CDR3 has 14 amino acids. CDR3 protein: CASSLTGGQETQYF. The CDR3 coding sequence is TGCGCCAGCAGCTTGACAGGGGGCCAAGAGACCCAGTACTTC. The variable domain in full, with the rest retrieved from reference TRBV5-1 and TRBJ2-5, is KAGVTQTPRYLIKTRGQQVTLSCSPISGHRSVSWYQQTPGQGLQFLFEYFSETQRNKGNFPGRFSGRQFSNSRSEMNVSTLELGDSALYLCASSLTGGQETQYFGPGTRLLVL.

The V gene is TRBV4-1, the J gene TRBJ1-2; D is ambiguous. The V end lost 1 base, the J end lost 1 base, and 7 bases lay between the germline ends. Germline CDR1 MGHRA, CDR2 YSYEKL. The CDR3 covers 14 residues. CDR3 DNA sequence: TGCGCCAGCAGCCAAGGCGAGGGTAACTATGGCTACACCTTC. It specifies CASSQGEGNYGYTF.

The chain employs TRBV30 and TRBJ1-3; D is unresolved. Trimming pared 0 bases from V and 0 bases from J, leaving 9 bases between. The germline gives CDR1 GTSNPN, CDR2 SVGIG (reference sequence). The CDR3 has 15 amino acids. CDR3 coding DNA: TGTGCCTGGAGTGTAAGAGGAAACTCTGGAAACACCATATATTTT. Translating it yields CAWSVRGNSGNTIYF.

The V and J genes are TRBV6-6 and TRBJ2-7; D gene ambiguous. The germline V gene encodes CDR1 MNHNY and CDR2 SVGAGI (reference sequence). V lost 9 bases to trimming and J lost 5 bases, with 11 bases between them. The CDR3 is 11 amino acids. The CDR3 sequence is CARSRRDEQYF. CDR3 nucleotide sequence: TGTGCCAGAAGCCGCCGGGACGAGCAGTACTTC.

This rearrangement joins TRBV7-9 to TRBJ2-7; 7 bases are shared with TRBD2. Germline loops: CDR1 SEHNR, CDR2 FQNEAQ (reference sequence). CDR3 length equals 15 residues. V gave up 4 bases and J gave up 3 bases; unmatched junction bases: 9. The chain's CDR3 is CASSSGREAVYEQYF. The CDR3, as DNA: TGTGCCAGCAGCTCGGGACGGGAGGCTGTCTACGAGCAGTACTTC.

This sequence joins TRBV28 and TRBJ1-5; D remains unclear. Per the germline V gene, CDR1 is MDHEN and CDR2 is SYDVKM. V shed 3 bases and J shed 3 bases, with 9 bases lying between them. This CDR3 has 14 amino acids. The CDR3 reads CASSFTRSNQPQHF. The CDR3 DNA reads TGTGCCAGCAGTTTTACGAGGTCCAATCAGCCCCAGCATTTT.

The V gene is TRBV5-4, the J gene TRBJ1-2; D is unresolved. V was trimmed by 4 bases and J by 0 bases, leaving 19 bases between them. Germline CDR1 and CDR2: SGHNT and YYREEE (reference sequence). The CDR3 consists of 17 residues. The CDR3 bases are TGTGCCAGCAGCCCCCCGTTTTGGGAGGAAACTAACTATGGCTACACCTTC. Its protein is CASSPPFWEETNYGYTF.

The rearrangement joins TRBV30 to TRBJ2-7; 7 bases agree with TRBD1. V shed 1 base and J 6 bases; nucleotides not matched to a gene: 9. This CDR3 has 14 amino acids. CDR1 is GTSNPN, CDR2 SVGIG, per germline (reference sequence). The CDR3 DNA follows: TGTGCCTGGAGTGCCCTGACAGGGCCCGGCGAGCAGTACTTC. Residues: CAWSALTGPGEQYF.

The J gene is TRBJ1-1, the V gene TRBV18, with 7 bases lining up with TRBD1. V lost 3 bases, J lost 6 bases, and 7 bases stayed unmatched. CDR1 is KGHSH, CDR2 LQKENI, per germline. This CDR3 is 14 amino acids long. The CDR3 coding sequence is TGTGCCAGCTCACCCGACAGGGTCATCTCTGAAGCTTTCTTT. This gives the protein CASSPDRVISEAFF.

V and J are TRBV5-1 and TRBJ2-7; 8 bases are a match to TRBD1. CDR1 and CDR2 from the germline V gene are SGHRS and YFSETQ. V lost 0 bases to trimming and J lost 5 bases; unmatched junction nucleotides: 4. The CDR3 totals 14 residues. The CDR3: CASSLAQTGDEQYF. DNA for the CDR3: TGCGCCAGCAGCTTGGCTCAGACAGGGGACGAGCAGTACTTC. Full variable domain (rest looked up from reference TRBV5-1 and TRBJ2-7): KAGVTQTPRYLIKTRGQQVTLSCSPISGHRSVSWYQQTPGQGLQFLFEYFSETQRNKGNFPGRFSGRQFSNSRSEMNVSTLELGDSALYLCASSLAQTGDEQYFGPGTRLTVT.

The chain uses TRBV5-1 and TRBJ2-1; TRBD2 agrees at 13 bases. Germline CDR1 is SGHRS and CDR2 is YFSETQ. Trimming took 2 bases from V and 6 from J; bases not matched to a gene: 8. There are 17 residues in the CDR3. In DNA, the CDR3 is TGCGCCAGCAGCTTCATCGAGAGGACTAGCGGGAGCAATGAGCAGTTCTTC. Protein product: CASSFIERTSGSNEQFF.

The chain joins TRBV19 to TRBJ1-2; D unclear. The germline V and J ends were trimmed by 0 bases and 8 bases, with 13 bases remaining between them. The CDR3 runs 14 residues. CDR1 LNHDA and CDR2 SQIVND come from the germline V gene (reference sequence). CDR3 nucleotides: TGTGCCAGTAGTATAGATTTAGTCCCAGCGGGCTACACCTTC. It translates to CASSIDLVPAGYTF.

The chain carries TRBV19 and TRBJ2-7; D remains ambiguous. The ends were cut back, 0 bases at V and 2 bases at J, with 11 bases in the middle. Germline CDR1 reads LNHDA; CDR2 reads SQIVND (reference sequence). This CDR3 has 15 residues. The CDR3: CASSIEGSGAYEQYF. CDR3 bases: TGTGCCAGTAGTATAGAGGGCTCCGGCGCCTACGAGCAGTACTTC.

V gene TRBV7-6 combines with J gene TRBJ2-5; D is perhaps TRBD2 (6 bases). V shed 1 base and J shed 5 bases, with 20 bases lying between them. This CDR3 region has 17 residues. CDR1 is SGHVS and CDR2 is FNYEAQ in the germline V gene. CDR3 coding DNA: TGTGCCAGCAGCTTAGAACCATTATCGCCGGGAGAGGAGACCCAGTACTTC. Translating gives CASSLEPLSPGEETQYF.

The rearrangement uses TRBV27 and TRBJ2-7, with TRBD1 matching 11 bases. The germline V gene encodes CDR1 MNHEY and CDR2 SMNVEV (reference sequence). The CDR3 covers 12 residues. V shed 8 bases, J shed 6 bases, and the junction held 3 bases outside the gene matches. The CDR3 protein is CASGGTGGEQYF. In DNA form, the CDR3 reads TGTGCCAGCGGGGGGACAGGGGGCGAGCAGTACTTC.

Worth noting for this clone: Other DNA sequences in this specimen translate into the identical CDR3. DNA for the CDR3: TGTGCCAGCGGGACATTAGAAGCTTTCTTT. This gives the protein CASGTLEAFF. The chain combines TRBV7-9 with TRBJ1-1, with a possible D match to TRBD1 (6 bases). The CDR3 totals 10 residues. Per the germline V gene, CDR1 is SEHNR and CDR2 is FQNEAQ (reference sequence). V was cut by 8 bases and J by 8 bases, with 9 bases left in between.

CDR3 region: CASSEFPIGGGGFYGYTF. The CDR3 nucleotides are TGTGCCAGCAGTGAATTTCCGATCGGGGGCGGGGGCTTCTATGGCTACACCTTC. This rearrangement joins TRBV6-1 to TRBJ1-2; D is possibly TRBD1 (6 bases). The CDR3 extends over 18 amino acids. CDR1 and CDR2 from the germline V gene are MNHNS and SASEGT. Deletions cut 2 bases from V and 4 bases from J, with 23 bases between.

J is TRBJ1-2 and V is TRBV29-1; D is unclear. The germline V and J ends were trimmed by 1 base and 8 bases, with 8 bases remaining between them. The CDR3 has 11 residues. Germline V gene sequence: CDR1 SQVTM, CDR2 ANQGSEA. For the CDR3, the DNA is TGCAGCGTTGAAGGAGCTCAAGGCTACACCTTC. Protein: CSVEGAQGYTF.

The chain links TRBV7-2 to TRBJ2-5; possible D gene TRBD1, 6 bases. The CDR3 spans 14 residues. The V end was cut by 4 bases, the J end by 2 bases, with 11 bases between. Germline V CDR1 and CDR2: SGHTA, FQGNSA. The CDR3 nucleotides are TGTGCCAGCAGCTACGACAGGACTCAAGAGACCCAGTACTTC. Its translation: CASSYDRTQETQYF.

This chain links TRBV14 with TRBJ2-1, with TRBD2 matching over 11 bases. The CDR3 extends over 15 amino acids. V lost 4 bases, J lost 7 bases, and 6 bases stayed unmatched. From germline, CDR1 is SGHDN and CDR2 FVKESK. DNA of the CDR3: TGTGCCAGCAGCCCTACTAGCGGGAGTTATAATGAGCAGTTCTTC. Its protein product is CASSPTSGSYNEQFF.

The chain couples TRBV9 to TRBJ2-2, with D maybe TRBD2 (5 bases). The CDR3 runs 15 residues. With 0 bases removed from V and 6 bases from J, the gap between germline ends came to 12 bases. From germline, CDR1 is SGDLS and CDR2 YYNGEE. The CDR3 nucleotides read TGTGCCAGCAGCGTAGAACTGAGGGCCGCCGGGGAGCTGTTTTTT. Its translation: CASSVELRAAGELFF. Full variable domain (remainder filled in from reference TRBV9 and TRBJ2-2): DSGVTQTPKHLITATGQRVTLRCSPRSGDLSVYWYQQSLDQGLQFLIQYYNGEERAKGNILERFSAQQFPDLHSELNLSSLELGDSALYFCASSVELRAAGELFFGEGSRLTVL.

This chain joins TRBV19 and TRBJ2-7; 9 bases fit TRBD1. CDR3 length equals 15 residues. The J segment lost 7 bases and the V segment lost 3 bases, leaving 10 bases of the junction unmatched. Germline CDR1 and CDR2: LNHDA and SQIVND (reference sequence). CDR3 in DNA: TGTGCCAGTAGTATGGGGAGGACAGGGGTTTTTGAGCAGTACTTC. This sequence encodes CASSMGRTGVFEQYF.

The chain combines TRBV28 with TRBJ2-7; maybe TRBD1 (6 bases). V was shortened by 3 bases and J by 5 bases, with 11 bases between the two germline ends. In germline, CDR1 is MDHEN, CDR2 SYDVKM. This CDR3 contains 13 residues. The CDR3: CASSFTGSDEQYF. CDR3 bases: TGTGCCAGCAGTTTCACAGGGAGCGACGAGCAGTACTTC.

This chain uses TRBV27 with TRBJ2-7; TRBD1 is a possible D gene (6 bases). The ends were cut back, 1 base at V and 5 bases at J, with 9 bases in the middle. The CDR3 contains 13 residues. Germline-derived CDR1 and CDR2 are MNHEY and SMNVEV (reference sequence). The DNA for the CDR3 is TGTGCCAGCAGTTTATGGGGGCATGACGAGCAGTACTTC. This codes for CASSLWGHDEQYF.

V gene TRBV6-6 combines with J gene TRBJ1-4; 7 nucleotides line up with TRBD1. Germline lookup yields CDR1 MNHNY and CDR2 SVGAGI (reference sequence). The CDR3 runs to 15 residues. Trimming at V came to 5 bases and at J to 8 bases, leaving 11 bases not matched to a gene. The CDR3 sequence is CASSPGQASGEKLFF. CDR3 sequence (DNA): TGTGCCAGCAGTCCAGGACAGGCCTCGGGAGAAAAACTGTTTTTT.

The rearrangement uses TRBV9 and TRBJ1-1; the match to TRBD1 covers 8 bases. With V trimmed by 1 base and J by 6 bases, 8 bases remained unmatched. Per germline, CDR1 SGDLS and CDR2 YYNGEE. The CDR3 loop spans 15 amino acids. In DNA form, the CDR3 reads TGTGCCAGCAGCGTATCTGGACAGGGAAACGCTGAAGCTTTCTTT. This translates into CASSVSGQGNAEAFF.

The gene calls are TRBV11-1 and TRBJ2-7, with D possibly matching TRBD2 (5 bases). The CDR3 loop spans 15 amino acids. V lost 1 base, J lost 2 bases, and 12 bases lay in between. Germline-derived CDR1 and CDR2 are SGHAT and FQDESV (reference sequence). In DNA, the CDR3 is TGTGCCAGCAGCTTAGGACCGGAGGCTACCTACGAGCAGTACTTC. This sequence encodes CASSLGPEATYEQYF.

The chain combines TRBV6-5 with TRBJ2-5; D gene ambiguous. The J call is doubtful: the DNA matches TRBJ2-7 better. The CDR3 runs to 11 residues. Germline values: CDR1 MNHEY, CDR2 SVGAGI. In DNA form, the CDR3 reads TGTGCCAGCAGTGGAGTCTACGAGCAGTACTTC. As protein: CASSGVYEQYF.

The gene calls are TRBV9 and TRBJ2-1, with 10 bases that match TRBD2. Germline V gives CDR1 SGDLS, CDR2 YYNGEE. Losses at the gene ends were 2 bases for V and 6 bases for J; bases not matched to a gene: 5. This CDR3 has 15 residues. The DNA for the CDR3 is TGTGCCAGCAGCGTTACTAGCGGGGTCGTCAATGAGCAGTTCTTC. The encoded protein is CASSVTSGVVNEQFF.

The chain combines TRBV11-2 with TRBJ1-1; 7 nucleotides match TRBD1. Trimming took 4 bases from V and 4 from J; bases not matched to a gene: 9. CDR1 and CDR2 (germline): SGHAT, FQNNGV. The CDR3 totals 15 residues. The CDR3 DNA follows: TGTGCCAGCAGCTCCTTAGGGTCAGGGGGCACTGAAGCTTTCTTT. It yields the protein CASSSLGSGGTEAFF.